The entry below gives a single TCR beta chain sequence along with its context. Deletions cut 2 bases from V and 7 bases from J, with 20 bases between. The V gene's germline CDR1 is MNHNY and CDR2 SVGAGI (reference sequence). CDR3 length: 16 amino acids. The second PCR ran about 6 to 11 cycles with a sample-barcoded 5' primer and J-beta primers. Via MiXCR, TCRdb re-called the 5' RACE reads, giving one row per CDR3 protein. The sample shows roughly 500,000 distinct CDR3 sequences, 27% of them seen only once. This entry is derived from a study of blood T cells in healthy people across ages. This sequence joins TRBV6-6 and TRBJ2-5, with D perhaps TRBD1 or TRBD2 (6 bases each). This TCR was recovered from a woman between 65 and 79 years old in good health. The sample taken for sequencing was blood. The CDR3 bases are TGTGCCAGCAGTTACCCTACGACTAGTCGCAGGGGGACCCAGTACTTC. Translation gives CASSYPTTSRRGTQYF.